A single T cell receptor (beta chain) is shown here with its context. Its antigen is undetermined. The source of the sample is a study of shared clonotypes between healthy human individuals. General observations from the study: Sequencing depth was a factor that was expected to affect clonotype sharing among donors. Four donors shared 4.5% to 6.5% of their naive CD4 clonotypes. Generation probabilities were higher for clonotypes shared across all four sorted-subset donors than for unshared ones.

Profiling relied on immunoSEQ multiplex PCR, and the TCRdb table lists in-frame clones only, not all of them. The profile covers hundreds of thousands of clones, with 95% to 97% appearing a single time and 0.095% to 0.13% taken by the ten largest. Naive CD8 cells lacked CD45RO, underwent positive selection for CCR7 and left out terminally differentiated effector memory CD45RA+ cells. Trimming removed 0 bases at V and 0 bases at J, with 10 bases between. Germline values: CDR1 WNHNN, CDR2 SYGVQD (reference sequence). The CDR3 totals 16 residues. The rearrangement links TRBV10-1 to TRBJ2-3; D might be TRBD2 (5 bases). Sequencing was performed on naive CD8+ T cells sorted from blood. The receptor was derived from a woman aged 25 to 45 in good health. The CDR3 DNA reads TGCGCCAGCAGTGAGTCGCGACTAAAGAGCACAGATACGCAGTATTTT. This sequence encodes CASSESRLKSTDTQYF.